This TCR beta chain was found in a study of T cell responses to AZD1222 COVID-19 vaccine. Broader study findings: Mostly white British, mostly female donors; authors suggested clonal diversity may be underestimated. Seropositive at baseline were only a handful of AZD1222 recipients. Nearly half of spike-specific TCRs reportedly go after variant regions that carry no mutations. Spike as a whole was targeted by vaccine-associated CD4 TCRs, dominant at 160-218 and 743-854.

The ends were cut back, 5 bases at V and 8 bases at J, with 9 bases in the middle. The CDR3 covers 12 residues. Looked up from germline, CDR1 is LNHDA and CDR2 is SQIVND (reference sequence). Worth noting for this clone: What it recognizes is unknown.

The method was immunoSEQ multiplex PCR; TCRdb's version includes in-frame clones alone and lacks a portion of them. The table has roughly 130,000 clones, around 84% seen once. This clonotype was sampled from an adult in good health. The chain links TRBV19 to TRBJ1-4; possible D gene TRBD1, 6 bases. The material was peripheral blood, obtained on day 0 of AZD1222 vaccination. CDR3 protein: CASSADREKLFF. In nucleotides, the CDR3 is TGTGCCAGTAGTGCCGACAGGGAAAAACTGTTTTTT.